This entry is about one T cell receptor beta chain. The entry originates in a study of siplizumab effects on memory and regulatory T cells. Assay used: immunoSEQ multiplex PCR; TCRdb lists only in-frame clones, some missing. The profile shows roughly 120,000 clones, just over 90% of them singletons. Sequenced: Tregs sorted from blood. This sequence was found in a human donor in good health.

The CDR3 spells CASSSRLRDTSATNEKLFF. CDR3 DNA: TGTGCCAGCAGCTCGAGGTTACGGGACACCTCTGCAACTAATGAAAAACTGTTTTTT. V is TRBV11-3 and J is TRBJ1-4, with D possibly matching TRBD1 (6 bases). Germline V gives CDR1 SGHNT, CDR2 YENEEA. The CDR3 consists of 19 residues. V lost 4 bases and J lost 0, with 21 bases in between.